These 17 T cell receptor beta chains came from one sample sequenced in a study of glioma-infiltrating T cells. Amplification of TCR alpha and beta CDR3 regions from RNA used iRepertoire nested multiplex PCR. TCRdb ran MiXCR on the multiplex PCR reads and lists one entry per CDR3 protein. The sample shows about 380,000 distinct CDR3 sequences, about 40% of them seen only once. Sample: glioma tissue, nonneoplastic brain tissue, or PBMCs (not recorded which). The source of these receptors is a human donor with low-grade glioma or glioblastoma, undergoing nonglioma brain surgery, or in good health (not recorded which).

The gene calls are TRBV4-1 and TRBJ2-3; D possibly corresponds to TRBD1 (6 bases). The CDR3 contains 15 residues. Germline loops: CDR1 MGHRA, CDR2 YSYEKL. The V and J ends lost 4 bases and 2 bases respectively, with 13 bases between them. CDR3 DNA: TGCGCCAGCAGCCCCTTACAGGGAAACACAGATACGCAGTATTTT. Protein sequence: CASSPLQGNTDTQYF.

V and J are TRBV20-1 and TRBJ2-7, with TRBD2 matching 7 bases. The germline V gene encodes CDR1 DFQATT and CDR2 SNEGSKA (reference sequence). V was clipped by 6 bases and J by 6 bases; unmatched bases: 8. The CDR3 covers 12 residues. As DNA, the CDR3 is TGCAGTGCAACACCGGGACTAATCGAGCAGTACTTC. Amino acid sequence: CSATPGLIEQYF.

Comment on this clonotype: A clone one base away is much larger, so this may be a read error. This chain connects TRBV27 to TRBJ2-2; no clear D gene. The CDR3 sequence is 13 residues long. Germline V gene lookup returns CDR1 MNHEY and CDR2 SMNVEV (reference sequence). Between the trimmed V and J ends, which lost 0 bases and 6 bases, there was a span of 5 bases. The CDR3 DNA reads TGTGCCAGCAGTTTATCGCCCCCCGGGGAGCTGTTTTTT. Its protein product is CASSLSPPGELFF.

The V and J genes are TRBV5-1 and TRBJ2-1; D ambiguous. The germline gives CDR1 SGHRS, CDR2 YFSETQ. This CDR3 contains 16 residues. Trimming removed 3 bases at V and 1 base at J, with 14 bases between. CDR3 bases: TGCGCCAGCAGCTCGCTCCCTACCGATTCCTACAATGAGCAGTTCTTC. Translating gives CASSSLPTDSYNEQFF. The variable domain in full, with the rest retrieved from reference TRBV5-1 and TRBJ2-1, is KAGVTQTPRYLIKTRGQQVTLSCSPISGHRSVSWYQQTPGQGLQFLFEYFSETQRNKGNFPGRFSGRQFSNSRSEMNVSTLELGDSALYLCASSSLPTDSYNEQFFGPGTRLTVL.

In regard to this clonotype: A read error may explain this, as a much larger clone is one base away. In this CDR3 the conserved last residue, phenylalanine or tryptophan, is missing, so a read error is likely. The chain joins TRBV2 to TRBJ1-5; tentative D call: TRBD1 (5 bases). The germline V gene encodes CDR1 SNHLY and CDR2 FYNNEI. V lost 7 bases, J lost 2 bases, and 9 bases lay in between. The CDR3 consists of 13 residues. In DNA, the CDR3 is TGTGCCAGCACTGTGACAGGCAATCAGCCCCAGCATCTT. It specifies CASTVTGNQPQHL.

Worth noting for this clonotype: The junction departs from the called germline gene at one end, perhaps through a read error. The chain couples TRBV4-1 to TRBJ2-7; D perhaps matches TRBD1 (5 bases). The V gene's germline CDR1 is MGHRA and CDR2 YSYEKL. This CDR3 has 13 residues. The chain's CDR3 is CASSQRQYEEQYF. The CDR3 coding sequence is TGCGCCAGTAGCCAACGACAGTATGAAGAGCAGTACTTC.

This clonotype has at least ten counts. The chain combines TRBV6-1 with TRBJ1-2; D call uncertain. The germline V and J ends were trimmed by 6 bases and 2 bases, with 4 bases remaining between them. The CDR3 is made up of 11 amino acids. Germline V gene lookup returns CDR1 MNHNS and CDR2 SASEGT. The CDR3 nucleotides read TGTGCCAGCAGGCAAAACTATGGCTACACCTTC. This translates into CASRQNYGYTF.

This clonotype was seen a few times. The V and J genes are TRBV28 and TRBJ2-7; D gene unclear. Germline CDR1 is MDHEN and CDR2 is SYDVKM. Trimming took 3 bases from V and 2 from J, leaving 11 bases between them. This CDR3 comprises 14 residues. CDR3 region: CASSFGRVPYEQYF. The CDR3 bases are TGTGCCAGCAGTTTCGGACGGGTCCCCTACGAGCAGTACTTC.

To note about this clonotype: This may come from a read error, since a much larger clone is one base off. This is likely a read error, given that the CDR3 carries no conserved phenylalanine or tryptophan at its end. The chain carries TRBV6-1 and TRBJ2-2; no clear D. CDR1 is MNHNS, CDR2 SASEGT, per germline. Trimming cost V 6 bases and J 2 bases, with 4 bases left between them. The CDR3 is 12 residues long. In DNA form, the CDR3 reads TGTGCCAGCAGGAAAAACACCGGGGAGCTGTTTCTT. Residues: CASRKNTGELFL.

This clonotype was detected a few times. This sequence joins TRBV12-3 or TRBV12-4 and TRBJ2-5; perhaps D is TRBD1 or TRBD2 (5 bases each). With 3 bases removed from V and 4 bases from J, the gap between germline ends came to 15 bases. The CDR3 is 15 residues long. This CDR3 reads CASSLGDAGLETQYF. CDR3 DNA: TGTGCCAGCAGTTTGGGGGACGCAGGTCTAGAGACCCAGTACTTC.

The rearrangement uses TRBV20-1 and TRBJ2-1; D remains ambiguous. The ends were cut back, 5 bases at V and 11 bases at J, with 16 bases in the middle. The CDR3 runs 12 residues. The V gene's germline CDR1 is DFQATT and CDR2 SNEGSKA (reference sequence). The CDR3, as DNA: TGCAGTGCTTCCCCCGAAGGGATCCAGCAGTTCTTC. Translated, it gives CSASPEGIQQFF.

V usage is TRBV7-6 and J usage is TRBJ2-7; TRBD2 matches 8 bases. Germline lookup yields CDR1 SGHVS and CDR2 FNYEAQ. Trimming took 5 bases from V and 4 from J; bases not matched to a gene: 7. The CDR3 is 14 amino acids. In nucleotides, the CDR3 is TGTGCCAGCAGCCTGGGACTAGGTTTGTACGAGCAGTACTTC. This encodes CASSLGLGLYEQYF. Complete variable domain (other parts from reference TRBV7-6 and TRBJ2-7): GAGVSQSPRYKVTKRGQDVALRCDPISGHVSLYWYRQALGQGPEFLTYFNYEAQQDKSGLPNDRFSAERPEGSISTLTIQRTEQRDSAMYRCASSLGLGLYEQYFGPGTRLTVT.

This clonotype appeared once. The chain is built from TRBV7-9 and TRBJ2-7; D is unresolved. Trimming left V 4 bases short and J 3 bases short, with 16 bases between. Germline CDR1 SEHNR, CDR2 FQNEAQ (reference sequence). CDR3 length equals 15 residues. CDR3 sequence (DNA): TGTGCCAGCAGCTCATGGGAAACCGCCAACTACGAGCAGTACTTC. This encodes CASSSWETANYEQYF.

V and J are TRBV7-2 and TRBJ2-3, with 10 bases identical to TRBD1. From germline, CDR1 is SGHTA and CDR2 FQGNSA. The CDR3 consists of 15 residues. V was pared by 5 bases and J by 2 bases, with 4 bases of the junction left unmatched. The CDR3 region is CASSGRQGATDTQYF. The CDR3 bases are TGTGCCAGCAGCGGACGACAGGGGGCCACAGATACGCAGTATTTT.

About this clonotype: This may come from a read error, since a much larger clone is one base off. The chain uses TRBV6-1 and TRBJ2-2; 10 positions match TRBD2. V shed 5 bases, J shed 7 bases, and the junction held 16 bases outside the gene matches. The length of the CDR3 is 18 residues. From germline, CDR1 is MNHNS and CDR2 SASEGT. The CDR3 sequence: CASSRGPASGSVIGELFF. The CDR3 nucleotides read TGTGCCAGCAGTCGAGGCCCAGCTAGCGGGAGTGTCATCGGGGAGCTGTTTTTT.

This clonotype was picked up a small number of times. V gene TRBV7-2 combines with J gene TRBJ2-3; D gene uncertain. Germline CDR1 SGHTA, CDR2 FQGNSA. Trimming took 1 base from V and 3 from J, leaving 8 bases between them. The CDR3 totals 14 residues. The chain's CDR3 is CASSLVSWTDTQYF. For the CDR3, the DNA is TGTGCCAGCAGCTTAGTCTCCTGGACAGATACGCAGTATTTT.

The chain carries TRBV27 and TRBJ2-5; the D is unclear. Germline loops: CDR1 MNHEY, CDR2 SMNVEV (reference sequence). The length of the CDR3 is 13 residues. Trimming took 3 bases from V and 11 from J, leaving 16 bases between them. The CDR3 is CASSFSSYSEQYF. As DNA, the CDR3 is TGTGCCAGCAGTTTTAGTTCTTACAGTGAGCAGTACTTC.